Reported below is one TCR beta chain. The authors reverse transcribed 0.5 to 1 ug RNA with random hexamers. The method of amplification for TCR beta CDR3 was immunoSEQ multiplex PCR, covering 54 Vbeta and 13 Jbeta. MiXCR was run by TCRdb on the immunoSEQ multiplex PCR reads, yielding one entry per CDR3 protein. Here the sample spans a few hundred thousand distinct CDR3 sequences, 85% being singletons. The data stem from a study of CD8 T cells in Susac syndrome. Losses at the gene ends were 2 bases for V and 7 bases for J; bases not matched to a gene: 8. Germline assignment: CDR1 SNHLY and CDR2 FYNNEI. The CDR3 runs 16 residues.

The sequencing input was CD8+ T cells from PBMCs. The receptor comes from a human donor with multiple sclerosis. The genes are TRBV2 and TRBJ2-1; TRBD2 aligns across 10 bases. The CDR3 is CASSEWASGSMNEQFF. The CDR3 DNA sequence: TGTGCCAGCAGTGAATGGGCTAGCGGGAGTATGAATGAGCAGTTCTTC.